Sequencing of this T cell receptor beta chain was carried out in a study of graft-versus-host responses after intestinal transplantation. The overall study: Tacrolimus and steroids were given for 3 to 4 years to all recipients after anti-thymocyte globulin induction.

Profiling relied on immunoSEQ multiplex PCR, and the TCRdb table lists in-frame clones only, not all of them. The repertoire has about 80,000 clones, roughly nine tenths of them found once; the top ten carry 0.34%. Comment on this clone: Its antigen is not known.

The CDR3 runs 15 residues. Trimming left V 5 bases short and J 4 bases short, with 17 bases between. Germline-derived CDR1 and CDR2 are SGHTA and FQGNSA. The receptor was derived from a human donor who received an intestinal transplant. This specimen consisted of unstimulated CD4+ T cells sorted from spleen or lymph node cells, obtained before intestinal transplant. The rearrangement uses TRBV7-2 and TRBJ1-1; tentatively, D is TRBD1 (5 bases). CDR3 sequence reads: CASSRPGGLGTEAFF. The CDR3 bases are TGTGCCAGCAGCCGCCCGGGGGGGTTGGGCACTGAAGCTTTCTTT.